This T cell receptor beta chain derives from a study of cytomegalovirus exposure and HLA in healthy donors. For the study at large: From 150 million to 200 million T cells, an earlier analysis saw around 120 million unique TCR beta sequences.

Per germline, CDR1 SGHNT and CDR2 YYREEE (reference sequence). The CDR3 contains 17 residues. Trimming cost V 0 bases and J 2 bases, with 17 bases left between them. Study-level points and caveats: Beyond CMV serostatus, there was no information to go on about immune exposure. Confirmation was obtained in vitro that a few CMV-associated chains are specific for CMV antigens.

For this clone: Its antigen remains unknown.

In the PCR, 60 Vbeta and 13 Jbeta primers were used. This table comes from immunoSEQ multiplex PCR, and its TCRdb copy is limited to in-frame clones, with some not included. The data show about 130,000 clones, roughly 80% seen once. The chain employs TRBV5-4 and TRBJ2-5; the D gene is possibly TRBD2 (7 bases). Input material: PBMCs. The TCR comes from a woman in her forties in good health and CMV-seronegative. CDR3 sequence reads: CASSLAGGQGPQETQYF. As DNA, the CDR3 is TGTGCCAGCAGCTTGGCGGGGGGCCAGGGGCCTCAAGAGACCCAGTACTTC.